Given below is one T cell receptor (beta chain) in context. Its antigen is unknown. V trimming: 0 bases; J trimming: 4 bases; junction bases outside the gene matches: 8. The CDR3 runs 16 residues. Germline V gene sequence: CDR1 SGDLS, CDR2 YYNGEE. The data derive from a study of OX40 agonist ivuxolimab in advanced cancers. Points from the study as a whole: The study observed clonal expansion of CD4+ and CD8+ blood T cells by week 6 at 0.1 to 3.0 mg/kg.

TCRdb's copy holds only in-frame clones and misses some; the assay was immunoSEQ multiplex PCR. The table includes tens of thousands of clones, 88% detected once. The J gene is TRBJ2-3, the V gene TRBV9; 7 bases are a match to TRBD1. The TCR originated in an adult with an advanced solid tumor such as melanoma, head and neck, liver or kidney cancer. Sample: CD4+ or CD8+ T cells sorted from blood, taken in a trial of the OX40 agonist ivuxolimab. This CDR3 reads CASSVGIGGVADTQYF. The CDR3 DNA sequence: TGTGCCAGCAGCGTAGGGATAGGGGGCGTCGCAGATACGCAGTATTTT.